Given below is one T cell receptor beta chain in context. The antigen it binds to is not known. Per-base quality was not reported, and no clone a single base away is much larger than it. Using the deep immunoSEQ assay, TCR CDR3 regions were amplified from genomic DNA by multiplex PCR. Extracted genomic DNA from each cell subset was spread evenly across all wells of several immunoSEQ 96-well plates, with each plate serving as a replicate. For sorted subsets, around 200 ng genomic DNA, equal to 30,000 to 35,000 T cell genomes, was loaded into each replicate PCR. Purified libraries were quantified with a Qubit 3.0 fluorometer, sized on a Bioanalyzer 2100, and re-quantified with the KAPA Library Quantification kit. A separate single-read 150-cycle Illumina NextSeq 550 flow cell was used to sequence each immunoSEQ 96-well plate. In the authors' own workflow: The immunoSEQ output contained only junctional sequences without quality scores, so filtering could not match that applied to full-length reads. To assign V/J genes and CDR3, sequences were annotated using PyIR, a Python wrapper for IgBLAST v1.9, with IMGT germline references. Reads were filtered out if the reads had weak V/J assignments (E-value above 1e-6), no CDR3, stop codons, out-of-frame junctions, or ambiguous translated residues. V3J clonotypes were defined by identical inferred V gene, J gene, and CDR3 amino acid sequence. To compute the percentage overlap between repertoires, the number of shared unique clonotypes was divided by the size of the smaller repertoire. Richness of each repertoire was evaluated using RTK rarefaction, the Chao1 estimator, and Recon v2.1 estimates of unobserved clonotypes. Generation probabilities were computed with OLGA for all TCRbeta clonotypes obtained by the gDNA method from several donors. In its TCRdb copy, this immuneACCESS table keeps in-frame sequences only and misses some clones. Where compared with another copy, unresolved V genes explain less than half of these, and the others have no known cause. The D gene and trimming were derived from the DNA, and the V and J assignments and clone size from that table. This sample lists more than 2 million clones; over 85% were detected once. Of the sample, 0.85% to 1.2% is held by the ten largest clones.

This sample was included in a study of shared clonotypes between healthy human individuals (dated by TCRdb to 2019 to 2021). Regarding the research as a whole: Two women and a few men aged 18 to 49 years were included in the cohort. For each donor, CD4 naive and CD4 memory were each given three plates, CD8 naive was given two plates, and CD8 memory was given one plate. To estimate repertoire size and how much clonotype sharing occurs between individuals, the study deeply sequenced the blood TCR repertoires of roughly 5 healthy adults. Different laboratories and diverse techniques were used to prepare libraries and sequence TCR repertoires, to increase sequencing depth and limit assay-specific biases. Leukapheresis yielded between about 0.94 and 9.5 billion PBMCs per donor. Study-wide findings and limitations: When several donors were compared, the shared fraction of clonotypes was around 5% for naive CD4, about 4% for naive CD8, more than 2% for memory CD4, and 0.3% to 0.5% for memory CD8. The genetic and exposure-history diversity represented was limited by the small number of donors. Naive subsets generally had larger estimated clonotype richness than memory subsets did. Clonotypes shared by all four sorted-subset donors showed higher generation probabilities than non-shared clonotypes. Sampling was restricted to blood, and TCR repertoires in tissues likely differ from the TCR repertoires found in blood. Rarefaction of sorted-subset datasets indicated incomplete sequencing despite the large sequencing depth. Pairwise subsampling indicated that sequencing depth was expected to affect the degree of clonotype sharing among donors.

Counted from cysteine to phenylalanine, this CDR3 has 14 amino acids. The sequence is cut down to CDR3 DNA, 42 bases in frame from base 1. From the germline V gene (reference sequence), CDR1 is SEHNR and CDR2 is FQNEAQ. V drops 5 bases and J drops 2 bases, leaving 10 bases in between. For the CD8 naive samples, CD45RO-negative cells were positively selected for CCR7, yielding a CD45RA+CCR7+ population from which TemRA cells were excluded. The donors were healthy, HIV-negative adults who had no recently reported acute infections or vaccinations. All donors were Caucasian adults living in Nashville, Tennessee, USA. Blood was obtained by leukapheresis, after which PBMCs were separated by Ficoll-Histopaque density gradient centrifugation and cryopreserved in liquid nitrogen vapor phase. Analytical flow cytometry was used to check the purity and quantity of each magnetically sorted T cell population. From each sorted fraction, genomic DNA was isolated and quantified by UV absorbance on a Nanodrop 2000c.

The source of this sequence is a man aged 18 to 29 in good health. The sequenced sample was naive CD8+ T cells sorted from blood. Explained via the paper, the cell subset or site label denotes: CD45RA+CCR7+. The chain links TRBV7-9 with TRBJ2-1; the best D guess is TRBD2, with 6 bases matching. The DNA reads TGTGCCAGCAGCCCAGCGGGCCCCTACAATGAGCAGTTCTTC. Its coded protein is CASSPAGPYNEQFF.